Presented here are 20 T cell receptor beta chains from one specimen sequenced in a study of T cells in Graves' hyperthyroidism and ophthalmopathy. The source material, RNA transcripts, was used to amplify TCR beta CDR3 regions. Initially, a first-round RT-PCR of the TCR CDR3 employed the HTBI primer set. Each CDR3 protein is one row after TCRdb ran MiXCR on the multiplex PCR reads. The data contain around 180,000 distinct CDR3 sequences, over 15% of them singletons. The sample was blood. These receptors came from a woman aged 50 to 60 with Graves' hyperthyroidism.

In this sample, this clonotype turned up many times. The V and J genes are TRBV20-1 and TRBJ2-2, with 10 bases aligning to TRBD1. Germline assignment: CDR1 DFQATT and CDR2 SNEGSKA (reference sequence). This CDR3 contains 16 residues. The V segment lost 3 bases and the J segment 5 bases; nucleotides outside the gene matches: 9. CDR3 nucleotides: TGCAGTGCTAGTGGTTCGGGACAGGGGTTAACCGGGGAGCTGTTTTTT. It specifies CSASGSGQGLTGELFF.

This clonotype was recorded a few times. This may arise from a read error, as a much more abundant clone is one base away. This chain connects TRBV6-5 to TRBJ2-3; D is uncertain. Germline loops: CDR1 MNHEY, CDR2 SVGAGI. V was cut by 1 base and J by 0 bases, with 2 bases left in between. The CDR3 loop spans 13 amino acids. CDR3 sequence reads: CASSYFSTDTQYF. The CDR3 nucleotides read TGTGCCAGCAGTTACTTCAGCACAGATACGCAGTATTTT.

This clonotype was seen repeatedly, ten times or more. This chain connects TRBV10-3 to TRBJ1-1; D uncertain. The germline gives CDR1 ENHRY, CDR2 SYGVKD. The CDR3 sequence is 15 residues long. V was trimmed by 0 bases and J by 1 base, leaving 9 bases between them. DNA for the CDR3: TGTGCCATCAGTGAGTCGAGTCGGTCGAACACTGAAGCTTTCTTT. Translated: CAISESSRSNTEAFF.

This clonotype appeared many times. The chain is built from TRBV6-5 and TRBJ2-5; a possible D gene is TRBD2 (5 bases). Germline CDR1 reads MNHEY; CDR2 reads SVGAGI. V lost 0 bases, J lost 5 bases, and 13 bases lay in between. This CDR3 spans 15 amino acids. The CDR3 DNA sequence: TGTGCCAGCAGTTACTCCCTCCTAAGGAGGGAGACCCAGTACTTC. Protein: CASSYSLLRRETQYF.

This clonotype was detected ten times or more. The chain joins TRBV9 to TRBJ1-2; D is undetermined. The V end was cut by 4 bases, the J end by 9 bases, with 16 bases between. Germline assignment: CDR1 SGDLS and CDR2 YYNGEE. The CDR3 length is 13 residues. The CDR3 DNA sequence: TGTGCCAGCAGCACCCGCAGTATCAGTAGCTACACCTTC. Its translation is CASSTRSISSYTF. The complete variable domain, with remaining parts taken from reference TRBV9 and TRBJ1-2, reads DSGVTQTPKHLITATGQRVTLRCSPRSGDLSVYWYQQSLDQGLQFLIQYYNGEERAKGNILERFSAQQFPDLHSELNLSSLELGDSALYFCASSTRSISSYTFGSGTRLTVV.

This clonotype was seen many times. The chain uses TRBV25-1 and TRBJ1-4; possible D gene TRBD1, 5 bases. Germline CDR1 reads MGHDK; CDR2 reads SYGVNS. The CDR3 runs 16 residues. With 1 base removed from V and 0 bases from J, the gap between germline ends came to 9 bases. The CDR3 spells CASSEWQGATNEKLFF. The DNA for the CDR3 is TGTGCCAGCAGTGAATGGCAGGGAGCAACTAATGAAAAACTGTTTTTT.

This clonotype was seen ten or more times. The rearrangement joins TRBV25-1 to TRBJ1-1; no reliable D call. CDR3 length equals 12 residues. From germline, CDR1 is MGHDK and CDR2 SYGVNS. With 3 bases removed from V and 6 bases from J, the gap between germline ends came to 8 bases. CDR3 sequence reads: CASSDPPSEAFF. The CDR3 region has the DNA TGTGCCAGCAGTGACCCTCCTTCTGAAGCTTTCTTT.

This clonotype has a count of ten or more. The chain is built from TRBV20-1 and TRBJ1-1, with D unclear. Germline V lookup: CDR1 DFQATT, CDR2 SNEGSKA (reference sequence). V dropped 5 bases and J dropped 3 bases, with 7 bases sitting between them. The CDR3 is 11 residues long. In nucleotides, the CDR3 is TGCAGTGCTCCCGAGCACACTGAAGCTTTCTTT. Encoded protein: CSAPEHTEAFF.

The chain carries TRBV15 and TRBJ1-2, with TRBD1 matching 8 bases. Unmatched junction bases numbered 7, after V lost 3 bases and J lost 4 bases. The CDR3 consists of 15 residues. Looked up from germline, CDR1 is LNHNV and CDR2 is YYDKDF (reference sequence). CDR3 sequence reads: CATSSPGQGVYGYTF. In DNA form, the CDR3 reads TGTGCCACCAGCAGTCCCGGACAGGGCGTCTATGGCTACACCTTC.

A note on this clonotype: A read error is possible here, since a much larger clone lies one base away. The V gene is TRBV19, the J gene TRBJ1-1; no firm D call. Germline lookup yields CDR1 LNHDA and CDR2 SQIVND (reference sequence). The CDR3 has 15 amino acids. CDR3: CASIDVKAMNTKAFF. The CDR3 DNA sequence: TGTGCCAGTATCGACGTGAAGGCCATGAACACTAAAGCTTTCTTT.

The rearrangement uses TRBV5-1 and TRBJ2-1; 14 nucleotides align to TRBD2. The V and J ends lost 4 bases and 6 bases, in that order; junction bases with no gene match: 15. The CDR3 length is 19 residues. The germline V gene has CDR1 SGHRS and CDR2 YFSETQ. The CDR3 DNA reads as TGCGCCAGCAGCCCAGGGACTAGCGGGGGTATCCTAGTATTCAATGAGCAGTTCTTC. As protein: CASSPGTSGGILVFNEQFF.

This clonotype was counted a few times. This sequence joins TRBV27 and TRBJ1-2; D remains ambiguous. V was clipped by 5 bases and J by 6 bases, with 16 bases between them. The germline V gene has CDR1 MNHEY and CDR2 SMNVEV (reference sequence). This CDR3 has 14 residues. In nucleotides, the CDR3 is TGTGCCAGCAGTCCAGACCCCGGGTATGATGGCTACACCTTC. Protein: CASSPDPGYDGYTF.

This clonotype has ten or more counts. The V gene is TRBV9, the J gene TRBJ2-2, with D perhaps TRBD1 or TRBD2 (5 bases each). The CDR3 contains 15 residues. The germline V gene has CDR1 SGDLS and CDR2 YYNGEE. V shed 3 bases and J shed 1 base, with 10 bases lying between them. The CDR3 nucleotides read TGTGCCAGCAGCGAGGGACCCCGGAACACCGGGGAGCTGTTTTTT. Protein product: CASSEGPRNTGELFF.

To note about this clonotype: A clone one base away is much larger, so this may be a read error. V gene TRBV6-1 combines with J gene TRBJ1-1; D might be TRBD1 (6 bases). The germline V gene has CDR1 MNHNS and CDR2 SASEGT. V lost 3 bases and J 4 bases, leaving 18 bases between the germline ends. The CDR3 covers 16 residues. CDR3 in DNA: TGTGCCAGCAGTGACCCCCAGGGGCCGAATTCCACTGAAGCTTTCTTT. This sequence encodes CASSDPQGPNSTEAFF.

The rearrangement links TRBV5-4 to TRBJ2-7, with 11 bases matching TRBD1. Per the germline V gene, CDR1 is SGHNT and CDR2 is YYREEE (reference sequence). After removal of 1 base from V and 3 bases from J, the junction contained 3 bases not matched to a gene. The CDR3 covers 15 residues. The CDR3 nucleotides are TGTGCCAGCAGCTTGTACGGGACAGGGGGCTACGAGCAGTACTTC. Translating it yields CASSLYGTGGYEQYF.

This clonotype was observed at least ten times. The V and J genes are TRBV2 and TRBJ1-5; a weak D match, TRBD1 (6 bases). Germline V lookup: CDR1 SNHLY, CDR2 FYNNEI. This CDR3 spans 14 amino acids. The germline V and J ends were trimmed by 3 bases and 3 bases, with 9 bases remaining between them. CDR3 coding DNA: TGTGCCAGCAGTGACAGGGGTTACAATCAGCCCCAGCATTTT. This encodes CASSDRGYNQPQHF.

This clonotype was picked up many times. V and J are TRBV19 and TRBJ2-2, with a tentative D call TRBD2 (5 bases). This CDR3 contains 14 residues. Germline V lookup: CDR1 LNHDA, CDR2 SQIVND (reference sequence). V gave up 3 bases and J gave up 7 bases, with 12 bases separating them. The CDR3 sequence is CASSIARGVGELFF. Written as DNA, the CDR3 is TGTGCCAGTAGTATCGCACGGGGTGTCGGGGAGCTGTTTTTT.

This clonotype was seen many times. This rearrangement joins TRBV9 to TRBJ1-5; 8 bases are shared with TRBD1. Germline V CDR1 and CDR2: SGDLS, YYNGEE. V shed 4 bases and J 3 bases; nucleotides not matched to a gene: 6. This CDR3 comprises 15 residues. The CDR3 protein is CASSPQGADNQPQHF. Here the CDR3 DNA reads TGTGCCAGCAGCCCTCAGGGGGCTGACAATCAGCCCCAGCATTTT.

The table lists this clonotype with many counts. The chain is built from TRBV28 and TRBJ1-1; 10 bases match TRBD1. The CDR3 runs 18 residues. Germline V CDR1 and CDR2: MDHEN, SYDVKM. Trimming cost V 5 bases and J 0 bases; bases outside gene matches: 12. Written as DNA, the CDR3 is TGTGCCAGCAGTCCATGGGGCGCCGGGACAGGGGTGAACACTGAAGCTTTCTTT. Translated: CASSPWGAGTGVNTEAFF.

This clonotype was detected many times. The gene calls are TRBV28 and TRBJ2-2; D gene ambiguous. The V end was cut by 2 bases, the J end by 1 base, with 2 bases between. Germline V lookup: CDR1 MDHEN, CDR2 SYDVKM. This CDR3 spans 13 amino acids. The chain's CDR3 is CASSLQNTGELFF. CDR3 DNA: TGTGCCAGCAGTTTACAGAACACCGGGGAGCTGTTTTTT.